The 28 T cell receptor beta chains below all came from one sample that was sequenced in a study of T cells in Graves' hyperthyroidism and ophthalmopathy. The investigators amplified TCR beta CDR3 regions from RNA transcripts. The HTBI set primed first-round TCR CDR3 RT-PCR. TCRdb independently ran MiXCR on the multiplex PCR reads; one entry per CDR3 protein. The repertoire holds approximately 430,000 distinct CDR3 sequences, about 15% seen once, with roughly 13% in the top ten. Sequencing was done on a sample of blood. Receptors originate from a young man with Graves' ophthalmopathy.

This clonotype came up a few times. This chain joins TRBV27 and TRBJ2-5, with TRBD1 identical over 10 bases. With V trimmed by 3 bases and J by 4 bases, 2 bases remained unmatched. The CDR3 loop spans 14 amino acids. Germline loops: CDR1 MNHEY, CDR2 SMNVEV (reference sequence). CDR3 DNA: TGTGCCAGCAGTTTTAGGACAGGGGGAGAGACCCAGTACTTC. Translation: CASSFRTGGETQYF.

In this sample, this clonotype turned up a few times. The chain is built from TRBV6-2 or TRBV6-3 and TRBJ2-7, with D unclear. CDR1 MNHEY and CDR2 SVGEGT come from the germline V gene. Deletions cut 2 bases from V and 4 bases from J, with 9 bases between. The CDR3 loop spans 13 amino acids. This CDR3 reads CASSYRLEYEQYF. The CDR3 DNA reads TGTGCCAGCAGTTACAGGTTGGAGTACGAGCAGTACTTC.

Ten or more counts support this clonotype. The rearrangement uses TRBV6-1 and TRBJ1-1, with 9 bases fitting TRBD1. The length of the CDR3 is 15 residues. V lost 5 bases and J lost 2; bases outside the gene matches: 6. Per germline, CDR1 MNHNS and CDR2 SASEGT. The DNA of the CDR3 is TGTGCCAGCAGTTCCCGGACAGGGGTAAACACTGAAGCTTTCTTT. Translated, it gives CASSSRTGVNTEAFF.

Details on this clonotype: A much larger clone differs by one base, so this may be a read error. CDR3 sequence (DNA): TGCGCCAGCAGCTTCGAACGGCAGGGGTTTACCGGGGAGCTGGTTTTT. This encodes CASSFERQGFTGELVF. The chain is built from TRBV5-1 and TRBJ2-2; D is perhaps TRBD1 (6 bases). This CDR3 is built from 16 residues. Germline V gene sequence: CDR1 SGHRS, CDR2 YFSETQ.

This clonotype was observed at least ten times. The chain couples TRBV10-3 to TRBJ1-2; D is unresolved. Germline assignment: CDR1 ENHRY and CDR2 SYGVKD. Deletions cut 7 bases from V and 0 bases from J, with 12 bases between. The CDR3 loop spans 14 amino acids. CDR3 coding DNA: TGTGCCATCACGACCATACCAACTAACTATGGCTACACCTTC. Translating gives CAITTIPTNYGYTF.

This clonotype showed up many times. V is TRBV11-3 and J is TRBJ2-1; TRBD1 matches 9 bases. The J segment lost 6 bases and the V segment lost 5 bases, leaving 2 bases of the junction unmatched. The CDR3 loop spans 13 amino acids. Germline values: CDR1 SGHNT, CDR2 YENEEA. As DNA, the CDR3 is TGTGCCAGCAGCACGGACAGGGGCAATGAGCAGTTCTTC. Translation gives CASSTDRGNEQFF.

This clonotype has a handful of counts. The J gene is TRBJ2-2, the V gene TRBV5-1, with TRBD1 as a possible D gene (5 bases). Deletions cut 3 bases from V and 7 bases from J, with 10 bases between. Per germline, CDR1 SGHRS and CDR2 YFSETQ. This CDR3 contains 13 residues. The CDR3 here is CASSSRQIGELFF. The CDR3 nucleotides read TGCGCCAGCAGCTCAAGACAGATCGGGGAGCTGTTTTTT. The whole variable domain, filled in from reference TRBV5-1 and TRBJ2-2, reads KAGVTQTPRYLIKTRGQQVTLSCSPISGHRSVSWYQQTPGQGLQFLFEYFSETQRNKGNFPGRFSGRQFSNSRSEMNVSTLELGDSALYLCASSSRQIGELFFGEGSRLTVL.

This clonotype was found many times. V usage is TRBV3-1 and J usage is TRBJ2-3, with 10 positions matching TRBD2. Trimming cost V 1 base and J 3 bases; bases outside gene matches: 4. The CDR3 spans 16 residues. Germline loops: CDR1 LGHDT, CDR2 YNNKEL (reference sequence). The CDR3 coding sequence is TGTGCCAGCAGCCAAGGCGGGGGACTAGCGACAGATACGCAGTATTTT. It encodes CASSQGGGLATDTQYF.

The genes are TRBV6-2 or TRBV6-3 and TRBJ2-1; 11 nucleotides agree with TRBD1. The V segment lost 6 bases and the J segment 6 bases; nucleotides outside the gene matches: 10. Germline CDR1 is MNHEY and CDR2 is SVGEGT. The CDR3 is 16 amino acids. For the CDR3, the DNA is TGTGCCAGCAGGCCAAGCGGGACAGGGGGGATCAATGAGCAGTTCTTC. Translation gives CASRPSGTGGINEQFF.

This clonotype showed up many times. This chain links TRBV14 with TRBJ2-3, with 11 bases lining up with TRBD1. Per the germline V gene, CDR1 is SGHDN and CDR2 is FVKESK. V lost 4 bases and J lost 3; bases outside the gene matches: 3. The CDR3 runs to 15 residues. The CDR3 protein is CASSRTGGGTDTQYF. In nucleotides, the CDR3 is TGTGCCAGCAGCCGGACAGGGGGCGGAACAGATACGCAGTATTTT.

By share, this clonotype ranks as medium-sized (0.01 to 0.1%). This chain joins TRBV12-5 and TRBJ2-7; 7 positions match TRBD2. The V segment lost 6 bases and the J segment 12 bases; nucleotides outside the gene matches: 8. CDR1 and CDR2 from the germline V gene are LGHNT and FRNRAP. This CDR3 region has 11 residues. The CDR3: CASGRGGGRYF. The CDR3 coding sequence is TGTGCTAGTGGGCGTGGGGGGGGGAGGTACTTC.

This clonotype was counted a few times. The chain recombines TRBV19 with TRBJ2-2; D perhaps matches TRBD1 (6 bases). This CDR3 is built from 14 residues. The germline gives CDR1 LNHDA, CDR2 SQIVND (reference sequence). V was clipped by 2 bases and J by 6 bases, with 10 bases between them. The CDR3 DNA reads TGTGCCAGTAGTATAAAGAGGGGGTCCGGGGAGCTGTTTTTT. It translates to CASSIKRGSGELFF. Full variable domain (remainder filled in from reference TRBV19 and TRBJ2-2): DGGITQSPKYLFRKEGQNVTLSCEQNLNHDAMYWYRQDPGQGLRLIYYSQIVNDFQKGDIAEGYSVSREKKESFPLTVTSAQKNPTAFYLCASSIKRGSGELFFGEGSRLTVL.

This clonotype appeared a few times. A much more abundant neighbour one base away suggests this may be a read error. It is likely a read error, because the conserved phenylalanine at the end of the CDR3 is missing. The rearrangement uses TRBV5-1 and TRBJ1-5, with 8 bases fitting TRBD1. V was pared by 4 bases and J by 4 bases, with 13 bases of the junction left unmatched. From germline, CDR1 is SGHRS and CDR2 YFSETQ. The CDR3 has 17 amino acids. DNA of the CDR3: TGCGCCAGCAGCCCAGCCATGGACAGGGAACGGAATCAGCCCCAGCATCTT. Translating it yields CASSPAMDRERNQPQHL.

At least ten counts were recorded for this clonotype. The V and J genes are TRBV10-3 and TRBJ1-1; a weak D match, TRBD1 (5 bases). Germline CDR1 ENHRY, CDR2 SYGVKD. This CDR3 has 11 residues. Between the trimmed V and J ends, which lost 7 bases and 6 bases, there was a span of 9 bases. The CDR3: CAITQGAEAFF. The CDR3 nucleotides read TGTGCCATCACGCAGGGCGCTGAAGCTTTCTTT.

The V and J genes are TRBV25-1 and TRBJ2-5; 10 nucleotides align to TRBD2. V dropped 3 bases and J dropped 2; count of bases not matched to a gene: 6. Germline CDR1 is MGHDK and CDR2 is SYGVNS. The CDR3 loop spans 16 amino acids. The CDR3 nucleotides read TGTGCCAGCAGTGAGGGAGCACTAGCGGGGCAAGAGACCCAGTACTTC. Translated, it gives CASSEGALAGQETQYF. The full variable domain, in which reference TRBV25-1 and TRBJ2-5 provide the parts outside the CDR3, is EADIYQTPRYLVIGTGKKITLECSQTMGHDKMYWYQQDPGMELHLIHYSYGVNSTEKGDLSSESTVSRIRTEHFPLTLESARPSHTSQYLCASSEGALAGQETQYFGPGTRLLVL.

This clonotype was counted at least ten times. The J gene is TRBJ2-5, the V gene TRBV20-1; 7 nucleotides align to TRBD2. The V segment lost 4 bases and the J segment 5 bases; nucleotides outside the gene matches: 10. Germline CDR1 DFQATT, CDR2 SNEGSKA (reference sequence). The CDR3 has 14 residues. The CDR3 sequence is CSAKSGIALETQYF. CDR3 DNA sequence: TGCAGTGCTAAAAGCGGGATCGCTTTGGAGACCCAGTACTTC.

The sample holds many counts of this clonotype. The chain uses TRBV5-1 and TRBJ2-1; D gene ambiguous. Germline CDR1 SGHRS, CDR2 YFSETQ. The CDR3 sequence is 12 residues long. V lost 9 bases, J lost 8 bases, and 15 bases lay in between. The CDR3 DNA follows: TGCGCCAAAACCGACCTAGTACATGAGCAGTTCTTC. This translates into CAKTDLVHEQFF.

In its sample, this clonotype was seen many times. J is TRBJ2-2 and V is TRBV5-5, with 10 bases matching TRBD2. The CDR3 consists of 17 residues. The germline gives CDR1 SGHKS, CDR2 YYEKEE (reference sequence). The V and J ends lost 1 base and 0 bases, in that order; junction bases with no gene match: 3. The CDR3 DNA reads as TGTGCCAGCAGCTTGACTAGCGGGGCGTCGAACACCGGGGAGCTGTTTTTT. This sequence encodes CASSLTSGASNTGELFF.

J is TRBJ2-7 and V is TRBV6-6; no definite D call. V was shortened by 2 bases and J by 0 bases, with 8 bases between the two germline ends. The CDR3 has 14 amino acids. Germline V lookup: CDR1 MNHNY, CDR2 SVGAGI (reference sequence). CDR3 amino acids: CASSYDAYSYEQYF. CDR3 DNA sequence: TGTGCCAGCAGTTACGACGCATACTCCTACGAGCAGTACTTC.

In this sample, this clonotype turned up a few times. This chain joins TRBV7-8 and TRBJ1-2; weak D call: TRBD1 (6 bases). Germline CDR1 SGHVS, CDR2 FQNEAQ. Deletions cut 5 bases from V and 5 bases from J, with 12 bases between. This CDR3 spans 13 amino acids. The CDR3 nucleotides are TGTGCCAGCAGCCGAACAGGGAAATATGGCTACACCTTC. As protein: CASSRTGKYGYTF.

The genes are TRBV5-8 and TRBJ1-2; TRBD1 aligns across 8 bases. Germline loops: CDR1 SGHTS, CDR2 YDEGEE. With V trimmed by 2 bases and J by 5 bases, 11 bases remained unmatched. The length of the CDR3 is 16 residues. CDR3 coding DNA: TGTGCCAGCAGCTTAGGACAGGGAGGCCCCTCTTATGGCTACACCTTC. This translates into CASSLGQGGPSYGYTF.

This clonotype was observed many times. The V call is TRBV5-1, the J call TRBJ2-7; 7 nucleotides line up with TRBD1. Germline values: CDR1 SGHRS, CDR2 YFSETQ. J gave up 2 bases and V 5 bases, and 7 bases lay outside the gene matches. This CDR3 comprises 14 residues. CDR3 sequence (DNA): TGCGCCAGCAGGAAAAGGGACAGCACCTACGAGCAGTACTTC. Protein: CASRKRDSTYEQYF.

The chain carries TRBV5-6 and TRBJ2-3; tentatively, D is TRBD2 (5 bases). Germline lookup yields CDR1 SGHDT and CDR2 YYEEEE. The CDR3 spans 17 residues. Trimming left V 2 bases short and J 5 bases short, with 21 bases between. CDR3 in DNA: TGTGCCAGCAGCTTAGGGCCCCCGTGGTCCGCGGGAGATACGCAGTATTTT. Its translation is CASSLGPPWSAGDTQYF.

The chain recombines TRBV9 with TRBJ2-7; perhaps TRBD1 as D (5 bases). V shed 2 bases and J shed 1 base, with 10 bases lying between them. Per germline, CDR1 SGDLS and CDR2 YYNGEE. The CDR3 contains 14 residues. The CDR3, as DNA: TGTGCCAGCAGCGTTGGGGCAGGGTCCTACGAGCAGTACTTC. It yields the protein CASSVGAGSYEQYF.

In nucleotides, the CDR3 is TGCGCCAGCAGCCAATCCATTTACAGGGGGGCGAATGAGCAGTTCTTC. Protein product: CASSQSIYRGANEQFF. The chain is built from TRBV4-1 and TRBJ2-1; 8 nucleotides align to TRBD1. Germline V lookup: CDR1 MGHRA, CDR2 YSYEKL. V gave up 2 bases and J gave up 7 bases; unmatched junction bases: 10. The CDR3 contains 16 residues.

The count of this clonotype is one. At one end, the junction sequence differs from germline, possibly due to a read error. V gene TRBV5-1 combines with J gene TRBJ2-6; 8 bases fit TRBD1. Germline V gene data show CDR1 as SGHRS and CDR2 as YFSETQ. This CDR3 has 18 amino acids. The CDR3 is CASSHSFPPGQGYNVLTF. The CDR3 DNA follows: TGTGCCAGCAGCCATTCTTTTCCCCCCGGACAGGGTTACAACGTCCTGACTTTC.

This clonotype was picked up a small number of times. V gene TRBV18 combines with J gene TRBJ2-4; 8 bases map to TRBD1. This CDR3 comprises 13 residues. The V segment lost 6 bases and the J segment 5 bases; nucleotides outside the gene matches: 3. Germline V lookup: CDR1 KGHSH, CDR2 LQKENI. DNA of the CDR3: TGTGCCAGCTCGACAGGGGAGGAAAACATTCAGTACTTC. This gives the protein CASSTGEENIQYF.

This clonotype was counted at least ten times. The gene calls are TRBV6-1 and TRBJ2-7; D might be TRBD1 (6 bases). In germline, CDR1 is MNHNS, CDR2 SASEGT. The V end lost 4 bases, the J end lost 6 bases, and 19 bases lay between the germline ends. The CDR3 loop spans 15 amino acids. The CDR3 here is CASSVVETGRLEQYF. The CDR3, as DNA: TGTGCCAGCAGTGTGGTAGAGACAGGTCGTCTCGAGCAGTACTTC.